One and the same sample provided the 13 T cell receptor beta chains below, sequenced in a study of T-cell memory formation after mild COVID-19. Each CDR3 protein is one row after TCRdb ran MiXCR on the 5' RACE reads. The sample has about 320,000 distinct CDR3 sequences, 14% seen once. Specimen: PBMCs or a T cell subset sorted from them (not recorded which). The receptors here all came from a man aged 18-30 years who had mild COVID-19 (a few samples of this study predate the infection). Cell type and time point are not known.

This clonotype has only a few counts. V and J are TRBV20-1 and TRBJ2-1; 9 bases line up with TRBD2. Germline lookup yields CDR1 DFQATT and CDR2 SNEGSKA (reference sequence). V lost 3 bases to trimming and J lost 4 bases; unmatched junction nucleotides: 4. This CDR3 is 14 amino acids long. The CDR3 nucleotides read TGCAGTGCTAGTCCTAGCGGGGCGTACAATGAGCAGTTCTTC. Translating it yields CSASPSGAYNEQFF.

The chain joins TRBV4-1 to TRBJ1-4; TRBD1 matches at 8 bases. The CDR3 is 15 amino acids. The V segment lost 4 bases and the J segment 8 bases; nucleotides outside the gene matches: 9. Germline-derived CDR1 and CDR2 are MGHRA and YSYEKL. CDR3 sequence reads: CASSLEFGTGEKLFF. CDR3 bases: TGCGCCAGCAGCCTAGAGTTCGGGACAGGCGAAAAACTGTTTTTT.

The chain has TRBV5-5 and TRBJ2-7; D tentatively fits TRBD1 or TRBD2 (6 bases each). V dropped 0 bases and J dropped 6 bases, with 19 bases sitting between them. Germline loops: CDR1 SGHKS, CDR2 YYEKEE (reference sequence). The CDR3 is 16 amino acids. CDR3 DNA sequence: TGTGCCAGCAGCTTGGATGGGGGGCGAAGGTTCCTCGAGCAGTACTTC. Its protein product is CASSLDGGRRFLEQYF.

This clonotype was observed a handful of times. V and J are TRBV7-9 and TRBJ2-5, with D perhaps matching TRBD2 (7 bases). From germline, CDR1 is SEHNR and CDR2 FQNEAQ (reference sequence). Trimming removed 3 bases at V and 5 bases at J, with 13 bases between. The CDR3 has 14 amino acids. The CDR3 region is CASSFRGAVETQYF. CDR3 DNA: TGTGCCAGCAGCTTCCGGGGGGCCGTGGAGACCCAGTACTTC.

The genes are TRBV5-1 and TRBJ1-2, with TRBD1 matching over 7 bases. Germline CDR1 reads SGHRS; CDR2 reads YFSETQ. The CDR3 extends over 15 amino acids. V dropped 4 bases and J dropped 4; count of bases not matched to a gene: 10. In DNA form, the CDR3 reads TGCGCCAGCAGCCCGCGACAGGGAGGGAGCTATGGCTACACCTTC. Amino acids: CASSPRQGGSYGYTF.

The V and J genes are TRBV2 and TRBJ2-7; 11 bases are shared with TRBD1. Germline CDR1 and CDR2: SNHLY and FYNNEI. This CDR3 comprises 15 residues. Trimming took 8 bases from V and 3 from J; bases not matched to a gene: 9. CDR3 amino acids: CASSRPGTGGYEQYF. The CDR3 DNA reads TGTGCCAGCTCAAGGCCCGGGACAGGGGGCTACGAGCAGTACTTC.

Many counts were recorded for this clonotype. The chain joins TRBV4-2 to TRBJ2-1; 8 nucleotides align to TRBD2. Losses at the gene ends were 0 bases for V and 5 bases for J; bases not matched to a gene: 6. The CDR3 runs to 16 residues. Per germline, CDR1 LGHNA and CDR2 YNFKEQ. The CDR3 coding sequence is TGTGCCAGCAGCCAAGACGAGGGTAGCGGGGACAATGAGCAGTTCTTC. Translation: CASSQDEGSGDNEQFF.

Only a few counts were recorded for this clonotype. The V and J genes are TRBV27 and TRBJ1-2; D is uncertain. Germline V gene sequence: CDR1 MNHEY, CDR2 SMNVEV (reference sequence). V was cut by 3 bases and J by 2 bases, with 7 bases left in between. The CDR3 runs to 13 residues. This CDR3 is CASSLSQNYGYTF. The DNA of the CDR3 is TGTGCCAGCAGTTTGTCCCAAAACTATGGCTACACCTTC.

This clonotype was found a few times. This sequence joins TRBV12-3 or TRBV12-4 and TRBJ2-3; D not certain. Trimming pared 6 bases from V and 4 bases from J, leaving 17 bases between. CDR3 size: 15 residues. The chain's CDR3 is CASRLTRTSADTQYF. In DNA, the CDR3 is TGTGCCAGCAGATTGACCCGGACGTCGGCAGATACGCAGTATTTT.

In its sample, this clonotype was seen a few times. The chain carries TRBV20-1 and TRBJ2-3, with 13 bases fitting TRBD2. The CDR3 runs to 14 residues. Germline V gives CDR1 DFQATT, CDR2 SNEGSKA (reference sequence). V gave up 5 bases and J gave up 5 bases; unmatched junction bases: 4. The CDR3 nucleotides are TGCAGTGCTTCGAGGACTAGCGGGGGAGATACGCAGTATTTT. Protein product: CSASRTSGGDTQYF.

The chain is built from TRBV7-2 and TRBJ1-2; no reliable D call. Trimming took off 3 bases at V and 4 bases at J, with 12 bases between the two ends. The CDR3 is 14 amino acids. The germline V gene encodes CDR1 SGHTA and CDR2 FQGNSA. The CDR3 sequence: CASSFSPDGYGYTF. CDR3 sequence (DNA): TGTGCCAGCAGCTTCTCCCCTGATGGCTATGGCTACACCTTC.

This chain connects TRBV12-3 or TRBV12-4 to TRBJ2-7, with 8 bases lining up with TRBD1. J was trimmed by 9 bases and V by 1 base; bases with no gene match: 11. The CDR3 spans 15 residues. The CDR3 region has the DNA TGTGCCAGCAGTTTAGGGGACAGGCTATCCTTTGGGCAGTACTTC. Encoded protein: CASSLGDRLSFGQYF.

The V gene is TRBV6-5, the J gene TRBJ2-5; 8 positions agree with TRBD2. Germline CDR1 is MNHEY and CDR2 is SVGAGI. The V and J ends lost 6 bases and 5 bases, in that order; junction bases with no gene match: 11. The CDR3 length is 15 residues. As DNA, the CDR3 is TGTGCCAGCAGGGGTTATGTCGGGGGGGCGGAGACCCAGTACTTC. Translating it yields CASRGYVGGAETQYF.